The T cell receptor (beta chain) described here comes from a study of blood T cell repertoires in COVID-19. Libraries were prepared by immunoSEQ multiplex PCR; TCRdb keeps only in-frame clonotypes and omits some of them. The data show 150,000 to 200,000 clones, around 85% seen once. Material for sequencing was peripheral blood. This TCR was recovered from a man aged 60 to 75 with acute or convalescent COVID-19.

The DNA for the CDR3 is TGTGCCGTCCGGGACAGGGGGCGCGGTGACACCGGGGAGCTGTTTTTT. Its protein is CAVRDRGRGDTGELFF. This sequence joins TRBV10-3 and TRBJ2-2, with 12 bases that match TRBD1. The V gene end was trimmed by 11 bases and the J gene end by 3 bases; junction bases not matched to a gene: 10. This CDR3 is built from 16 residues. Germline V gene data show CDR1 as ENHRY and CDR2 as SYGVKD.